This T cell receptor beta chain was retrieved from a study of blood T cell repertoires in COVID-19. How the authors handled the data: From reference gene primer amplification, estimates of nucleated cell counts were derived. Clones were sequenced by immunoSEQ multiplex PCR, and TCRdb holds only the in-frame ones, with some missing. V and J calls and clone size are copied from that table; D and trimming were computed from the DNA. The data contain some 87,000 clones, about three quarters of them seen just once; the ten biggest clones take up about 8.7%. Material for sequencing was peripheral blood. This receptor was identified in a man aged 45-65 years who had recovered from COVID-19.

The DNA for the CDR3 is TGTGCCAGCAGAGGCCAGGGTAGCCAGCCCCAGCATTTT. It translates to CASRGQGSQPQHF. The chain joins TRBV12-3 or TRBV12-4 to TRBJ1-5, with D possibly being TRBD1 (5 bases). The length of the CDR3 is 13 residues. Trimming took 6 bases from V and 7 from J, leaving 13 bases between them.